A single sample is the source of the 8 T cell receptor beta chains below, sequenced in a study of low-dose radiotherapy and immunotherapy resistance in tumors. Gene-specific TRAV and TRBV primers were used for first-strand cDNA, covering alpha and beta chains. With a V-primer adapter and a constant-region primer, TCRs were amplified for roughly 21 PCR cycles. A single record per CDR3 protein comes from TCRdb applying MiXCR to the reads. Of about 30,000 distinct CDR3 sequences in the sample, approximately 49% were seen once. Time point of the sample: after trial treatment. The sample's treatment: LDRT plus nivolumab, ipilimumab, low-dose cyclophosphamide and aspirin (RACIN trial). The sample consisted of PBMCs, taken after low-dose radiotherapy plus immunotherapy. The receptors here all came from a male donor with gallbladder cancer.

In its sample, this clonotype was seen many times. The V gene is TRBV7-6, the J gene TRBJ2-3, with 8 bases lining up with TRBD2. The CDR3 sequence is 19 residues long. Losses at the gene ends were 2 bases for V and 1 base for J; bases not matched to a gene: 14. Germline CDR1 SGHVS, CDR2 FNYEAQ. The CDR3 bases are TGTGCCAGCAGCTTAACTAGCGGATGGGCTTCCGGCGGCACAGATACGCAGTATTTT. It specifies CASSLTSGWASGGTDTQYF.

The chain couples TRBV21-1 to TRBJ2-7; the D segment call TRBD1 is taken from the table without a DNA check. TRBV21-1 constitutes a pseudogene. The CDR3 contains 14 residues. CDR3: CASNLLAGAYEQYF. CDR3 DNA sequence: TGTGCCAGCAACCTGTTGGCAGGGGCTTACGAGCAGTACTTC.

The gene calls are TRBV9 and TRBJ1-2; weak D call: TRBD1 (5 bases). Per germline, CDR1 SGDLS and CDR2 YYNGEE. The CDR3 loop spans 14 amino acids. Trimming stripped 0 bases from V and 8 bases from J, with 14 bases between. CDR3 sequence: CASSVAAGIDGYTF. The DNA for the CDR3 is TGTGCCAGCAGCGTAGCCGCAGGGATCGACGGCTACACCTTC.

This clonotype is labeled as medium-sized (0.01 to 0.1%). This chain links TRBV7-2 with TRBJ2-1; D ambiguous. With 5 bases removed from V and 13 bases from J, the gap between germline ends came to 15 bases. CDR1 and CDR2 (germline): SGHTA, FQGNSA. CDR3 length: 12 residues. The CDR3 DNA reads TGTGCCAGCAGCCTCCGGGTGGGTTCTCAGTTCTTC. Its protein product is CASSLRVGSQFF.

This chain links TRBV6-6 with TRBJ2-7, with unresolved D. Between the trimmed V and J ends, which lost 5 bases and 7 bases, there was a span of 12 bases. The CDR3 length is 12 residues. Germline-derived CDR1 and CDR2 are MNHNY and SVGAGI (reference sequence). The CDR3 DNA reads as TGTGCCAGCAGTCTTTCCTCGAGTGAGCAGTACTTC. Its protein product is CASSLSSSEQYF.

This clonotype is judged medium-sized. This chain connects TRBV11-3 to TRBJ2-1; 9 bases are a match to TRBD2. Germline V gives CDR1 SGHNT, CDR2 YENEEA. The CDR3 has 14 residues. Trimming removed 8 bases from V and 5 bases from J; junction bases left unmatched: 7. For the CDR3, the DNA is TGTGCCAGCTCCCTAGCGGGGCTTAACAATGAGCAGTTCTTC. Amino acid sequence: CASSLAGLNNEQFF.

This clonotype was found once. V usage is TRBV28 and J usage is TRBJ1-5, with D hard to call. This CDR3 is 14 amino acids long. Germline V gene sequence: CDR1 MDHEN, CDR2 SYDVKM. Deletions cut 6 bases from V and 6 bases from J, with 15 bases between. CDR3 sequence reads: CASRIPMASQPQHF. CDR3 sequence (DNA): TGTGCCAGCAGGATACCCATGGCGAGTCAGCCCCAGCATTTT.

Written as DNA, the CDR3 is TGCGCCAGCAGCTTCGGACTTGGACGGATGAACACCGGGGAGCTGTTTTTT. It yields the protein CASSFGLGRMNTGELFF. The chain carries TRBV5-1 and TRBJ2-2; a weak D match, TRBD2 (5 bases). This CDR3 region has 17 residues. Germline-derived CDR1 and CDR2 are SGHRS and YFSETQ. Trimming pared 2 bases from V and 1 base from J, leaving 15 bases between.